A selection of T cell receptor beta chains follows, all from one sample in a study of T-cell reconstitution after alpha-beta-depleted transplantation in children. One entry per CDR3 protein, called by TCRdb with MiXCR from the PCR reads. The data hold hundreds of thousands of distinct CDR3 sequences, with over 10% observed a single time. This sample comprised PBMCs, obtained before TCRalphabeta/CD19-depleted stem cell transplant. These receptors were collected from a girl between 2 and 10 years old with congenital amegakaryocytic thrombocytopenia, due to receive a stem cell transplant. Both conserved end residues are trimmed from each CDR3. The order of the fields is J gene, V gene, CDR3 protein.

J gene: TRBJ2-1; V gene: TRBV30; CDR3 protein: AWTSGLEQF
J gene: TRBJ2-1; V gene: TRBV20-1; CDR3 protein: SSSTGQGSIHEQF
J gene: TRBJ2-3; V gene: TRBV20-1; CDR3 protein: SARDRAEREWEDTQY
J gene: TRBJ2-5; V gene: TRBV2; CDR3 protein: ASSGTAAETQY
J gene: TRBJ1-1; V gene: TRBV20-1; CDR3 protein: SAFNRDTNTEAF
J gene: TRBJ1-2; V gene: TRBV5-1; CDR3 protein: ASSQTWQGHYGYT
J gene: TRBJ2-5; V gene: TRBV5-1; CDR3 protein: ASSLPTGTTQETQY
J gene: TRBJ1-4; V gene: TRBV24-1; CDR3 protein: ATSVLGRLIATNEKLF
J gene: TRBJ2-1; V gene: TRBV20-1; CDR3 protein: SAREDRFNEQF
J gene: TRBJ2-7; V gene: TRBV9; CDR3 protein: ASSASLAGARYEQY
J gene: TRBJ2-3; V gene: TRBV20-1; CDR3 protein: SARDPSTDTQY
J gene: TRBJ2-7; V gene: TRBV5-1; CDR3 protein: ASSLARDQTAYEQY
J gene: TRBJ2-3; V gene: TRBV12-3/TRBV12-4; CDR3 protein: ASSLGPLNTQY
J gene: TRBJ2-1; V gene: TRBV28; CDR3 protein: ASSFGFGTSGSDEQF
J gene: TRBJ1-3; V gene: TRBV5-5; CDR3 protein: ASSHTGTGNTIY
J gene: TRBJ2-7; V gene: TRBV20-1; CDR3 protein: SARGPSSYEQY
J gene: TRBJ1-1; V gene: TRBV20-1; CDR3 protein: SASRGPVNTEAF
J gene: TRBJ2-7; V gene: TRBV5-5; CDR3 protein: ASSLGRTPYEQY
J gene: TRBJ2-1; V gene: TRBV20-1; CDR3 protein: SARDQDGRAYEQF
J gene: TRBJ2-1; V gene: TRBV20-1; CDR3 protein: SAPPSSYNEQF
J gene: TRBJ2-5; V gene: TRBV4-2; CDR3 protein: ASSQGASGRDQETQY
J gene: TRBJ1-1; V gene: TRBV28; CDR3 protein: ASRSRGGTEAF
J gene: TRBJ2-1; V gene: TRBV9; CDR3 protein: ASSSRQGAYNEQF
J gene: TRBJ2-1; V gene: TRBV9; CDR3 protein: ASTTSGRDNEQF
J gene: TRBJ2-1; V gene: TRBV5-1; CDR3 protein: ASSLVVAGSGEQF
J gene: TRBJ1-5; V gene: TRBV25-1; CDR3 protein: ASSERSWGQPQH
J gene: TRBJ2-7; V gene: TRBV4-1; CDR3 protein: ASSPGQGSDEQY
J gene: TRBJ2-5; V gene: TRBV12-3/TRBV12-4; CDR3 protein: ASSFLARETQY
J gene: TRBJ2-1; V gene: TRBV20-1; CDR3 protein: SAGTSVEQF
J gene: TRBJ2-5; V gene: TRBV20-1; CDR3 protein: SAPRSGREETQY
J gene: TRBJ2-7; V gene: TRBV20-1; CDR3 protein: SARDLTGTAWDEQY
J gene: TRBJ1-1; V gene: TRBV9; CDR3 protein: ASSNGRGMNTEAF
J gene: TRBJ2-4; V gene: TRBV12-3/TRBV12-4; CDR3 protein: ASSFRNSQY
J gene: TRBJ2-1; V gene: TRBV12-3/TRBV12-4; CDR3 protein: ASKKGGRLAHNEQF
J gene: TRBJ2-7; V gene: TRBV5-1; CDR3 protein: ASSLTGVGSYEQY
J gene: TRBJ2-7; V gene: TRBV30; CDR3 protein: AWSVQDRWPYEQY
J gene: TRBJ1-2; V gene: TRBV7-9; CDR3 protein: ASSFALTGTNYGYT
J gene: TRBJ2-3; V gene: TRBV11-3; CDR3 protein: ASSLGQPGHTQY
J gene: TRBJ2-1; V gene: TRBV12-3/TRBV12-4; CDR3 protein: ASNAGTSGRNEQF